This T cell receptor beta chain comes out of a study of T cells in Graves' hyperthyroidism and ophthalmopathy. Disease duration was under 3 months in the ophthalmopathy patients, who also had a Clinical Activity Score of at least 3 and a NOSPECS grade of at least 4. RNA transcripts were the template for amplifying TCR beta CDR3 regions. First-round RT-PCR of the TCR CDR3 relied on the HTBI primer set. MiXCR, applied by TCRdb to the multiplex PCR reads, yields one record per CDR3 protein. The sample lists over 45,000 distinct CDR3 sequences, under 50% seen once, with roughly 10% in the top ten. Germline assignment: CDR1 SNHLY and CDR2 FYNNEI. V trimming: 2 bases; J trimming: 8 bases; junction bases outside the gene matches: 7. The CDR3 spans 14 residues.

This TCR came from a woman aged 50 to 60 with Graves' ophthalmopathy. The chain carries TRBV2 and TRBJ1-2; 8 nucleotides match TRBD1. The sample taken for sequencing was blood. The CDR3 is CASSEQRTGNGYTF. The CDR3 coding sequence is TGTGCCAGCAGTGAACAAAGGACAGGGAACGGCTACACCTTC. The full variable domain, with the rest looked up from reference TRBV2 and TRBJ1-2, is EPEVTQTPSHQVTQMGQEVILRCVPISNHLYFYWYRQILGQKVEFLVSFYNNEISEKSEIFDDQFSVERPDGSNFTLKIRSTKLEDSAMYFCASSEQRTGNGYTFGSGTRLTVV.